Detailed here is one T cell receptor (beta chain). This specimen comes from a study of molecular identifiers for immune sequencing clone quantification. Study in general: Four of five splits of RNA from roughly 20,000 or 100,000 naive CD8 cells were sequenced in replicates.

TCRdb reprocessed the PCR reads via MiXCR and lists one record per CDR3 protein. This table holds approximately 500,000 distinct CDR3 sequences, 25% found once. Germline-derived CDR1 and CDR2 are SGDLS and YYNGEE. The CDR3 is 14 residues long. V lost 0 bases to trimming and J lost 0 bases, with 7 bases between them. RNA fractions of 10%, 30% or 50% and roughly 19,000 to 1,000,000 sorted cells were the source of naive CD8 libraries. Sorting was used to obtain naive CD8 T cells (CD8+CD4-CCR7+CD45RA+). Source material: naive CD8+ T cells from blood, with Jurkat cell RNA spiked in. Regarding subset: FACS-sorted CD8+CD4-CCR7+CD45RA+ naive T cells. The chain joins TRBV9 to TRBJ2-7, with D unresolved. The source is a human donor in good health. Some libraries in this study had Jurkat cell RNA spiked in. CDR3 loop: CASSVEGFSYEQYF. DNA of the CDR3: TGTGCCAGCAGCGTAGAGGGATTCTCCTACGAGCAGTACTTC.